This T cell receptor (beta chain) was identified in a study of T cell repertoires in cytomegalovirus infection. Each CDR3 protein is one row after TCRdb ran MiXCR on the reads. This table has under 850,000 distinct CDR3 sequences, 35% to 40% appearing once. This CDR3 is built from 18 residues. Germline CDR1 reads SGHVT; CDR2 reads SQSDAQ. V dropped 5 bases and J dropped 2 bases, with 21 bases sitting between them. The TCR was taken from a human donor in good health (CMV status not recorded). Some clones in this sample may be carry-over from other donors' samples. Sequences were obtained from PBMCs. The chain recombines TRBV7-4 with TRBJ1-4; possible D gene TRBD1, 5 bases. CDR3 sequence: CASSRSGTRLETNEKLFF. Written as DNA, the CDR3 is TGTGCCAGCAGCCGTTCAGGGACGCGGCTGGAGACTAATGAAAAACTGTTTTTT. Drawing the rest from reference TRBV7-4 and TRBJ1-4, the complete variable domain is GAGVSQSPRYKVAKRGRDVALRCDSISGHVTLYWYRQTLGQGSEVLTYSQSDAQRDKSGRPSGRFSAERPERSVSTLKIQRTEQGDSAVYLCASSRSGTRLETNEKLFFGSGTQLSVL.